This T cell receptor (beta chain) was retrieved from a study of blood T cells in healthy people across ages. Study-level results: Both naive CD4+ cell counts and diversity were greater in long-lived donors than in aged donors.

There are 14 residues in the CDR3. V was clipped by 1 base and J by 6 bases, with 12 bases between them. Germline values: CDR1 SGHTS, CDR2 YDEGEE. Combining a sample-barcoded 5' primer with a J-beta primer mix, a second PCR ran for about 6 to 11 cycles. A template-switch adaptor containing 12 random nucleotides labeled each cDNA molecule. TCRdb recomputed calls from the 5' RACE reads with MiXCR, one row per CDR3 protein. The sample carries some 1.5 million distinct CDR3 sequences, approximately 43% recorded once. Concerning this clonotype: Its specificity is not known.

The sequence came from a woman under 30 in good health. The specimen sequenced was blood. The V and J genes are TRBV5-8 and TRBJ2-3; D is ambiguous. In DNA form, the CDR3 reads TGTGCCAGCAGCTTGCAGTCTGGATCGGATACGCAGTATTTT. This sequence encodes CASSLQSGSDTQYF.